This T cell receptor beta chain was retrieved from a study of blood T cell repertoires in COVID-19. Study-wide context: PBMCs, B-cell-depleted T cells, or T cells were the source of the cDNA or gDNA that made up the material.

This clone has a single count. As handled by the study authors: Amplification of reference gene primers was used by the study to estimate nucleated cell counts. The protocol was immunoSEQ multiplex PCR, while the TCRdb copy is restricted to in-frame clones and leaves out a portion. The V and J calls and the clone size are those of that table, but D and trimming were determined from the DNA. The repertoire holds fewer than 120,000 clones, with just over 75% as singletons. The sample comprised peripheral blood. The clonotype comes from a woman of 80 years or more with acute or convalescent COVID-19.

The CDR3 nucleotides are TGTGCCAGCAGCGGACAGCTTGGGACTGAAGCTTTCTTT. It specifies CASSGQLGTEAFF. J is TRBJ1-1 and V is TRBV12-3 or TRBV12-4, with a weak D call TRBD1 (6 bases). This CDR3 spans 13 amino acids. V was shortened by 6 bases and J by 5 bases, with 13 bases between the two germline ends.